Described below is a single T cell receptor beta chain sequence and its context. What it recognizes is unknown. Only in-frame clones appear in the TCRdb table, and some are missing; sequencing was by immunoSEQ multiplex PCR. The data contain over 45,000 clones, roughly 90% of them singletons. The data were taken from a study of graft-versus-host responses after intestinal transplantation. Study-wide context: Multivisceral, liver-intestinal, or isolated intestinal transplants were received by the recipients. All recipients got anti-thymocyte globulin induction, then tacrolimus and steroids for roughly 3 years.

Findings and limits, study-wide: Present in recipient marrow, GvH clones included some that appeared first in ileum or blood. There was an association between peak levels of circulating GvH clones and early post-transplant HvG declines.

This receptor was obtained from a human donor who was the organ donor for an intestinal transplant. The sample here was unstimulated CD4+ T cells sorted from spleen or lymph node cells, taken before transplant.

The DNA of the CDR3 is TGTGCCAGCAGCCTCCTAGCGGGAGGGGTCGGAGGGCTCGACAATGAGCAGTTCTTC. Translation gives CASSLLAGGVGGLDNEQFF. This chain links TRBV13 with TRBJ2-1; 12 positions agree with TRBD2. Per the germline V gene, CDR1 is PRHDT and CDR2 is FYEKMQ (reference sequence). With V trimmed by 5 bases and J by 5 bases, 16 bases remained unmatched. The CDR3 extends over 19 amino acids.